These 27 T cell receptor beta chains came from one sample sequenced in a study of cytomegalovirus exposure and HLA in healthy donors. It was with 60 Vbeta and 13 Jbeta primers that the PCR ran. The data were produced by immunoSEQ multiplex PCR, yet TCRdb's version contains in-frame clones alone and is incomplete. The data contain some 160,000 clones, roughly 80% of them singletons. The specimen sequenced was PBMCs. These receptors came from a boy between 2 and 15 years old in good health and CMV-seronegative.

The V call is TRBV7-2, the J call TRBJ1-1; possible D gene TRBD1, 6 bases. V was clipped by 2 bases and J by 1 base, with 20 bases between them. CDR1 SGHTA and CDR2 FQGNSA come from the germline V gene. The CDR3 extends over 18 amino acids. The CDR3 spells CASSLRATTGLANTEAFF. The CDR3 DNA reads as TGTGCCAGCAGCTTAAGGGCCACGACAGGTTTGGCGAACACTGAAGCTTTCTTT. Using reference TRBV7-2 and TRBJ1-1 for the parts outside the CDR3, the full variable domain is GAGVSQSPSNKVTEKGKDVELRCDPISGHTALYWYRQSLGQGLEFLIYFQGNSAPDKSGLPSDRFSAERTGGSVSTLTIQRTQQEDSAVYLCASSLRATTGLANTEAFFGQGTRLTVV.

The V and J genes are TRBV28 and TRBJ2-4; maybe TRBD1 (5 bases). This CDR3 has 20 residues. Germline CDR1 and CDR2: MDHEN and SYDVKM. Deletions cut 1 base from V and 0 bases from J, with 22 bases between. CDR3 nucleotides: TGTGCCAGCAGTTTATTCATCAGGTTGTCAGGGCCCCAAGCCAAAAACATTCAGTACTTC. It codes for CASSLFIRLSGPQAKNIQYF.

The rearrangement joins TRBV5-1 to TRBJ1-2, with 7 nucleotides matching TRBD1. The J segment lost 5 bases and the V segment lost 4 bases, leaving 5 bases of the junction unmatched. The germline gives CDR1 SGHRS, CDR2 YFSETQ. CDR3 length: 13 residues. The CDR3 nucleotides read TGCGCCAGCAGCCCTAGGGGACAGTATGGCTACACCTTC. Translating it yields CASSPRGQYGYTF.

This chain connects TRBV18 to TRBJ1-5; the D is unclear. This CDR3 region has 14 residues. Germline CDR1 and CDR2: KGHSH and LQKENI. The V end lost 2 bases, the J end lost 3 bases, and 8 bases lay between the germline ends. The CDR3 DNA is TGTGCCAGCTCACCAAACGCTAACAATCAGCCCCAGCATTTT. Protein product: CASSPNANNQPQHF.

The chain carries TRBV10-1 and TRBJ2-5, with TRBD2 matching 7 bases. The DNA end is a closer match to TRBJ2-7, so the J assignment may be wrong. Germline CDR1 WNHNN, CDR2 SYGVQD (reference sequence). The CDR3 extends over 15 amino acids. Written as DNA, the CDR3 is TGCGCCCGCTTCGTAAGGCGGGAGAACACCTACGAGCAGTACTTC. This codes for CARFVRRENTYEQYF.

This CDR3 is CASSAERDRTDTQYF. CDR3 DNA sequence: TGTGCCAGCAGTGCGGAGCGGGATCGCACAGATACGCAGTATTTT. This sequence joins TRBV6-1 and TRBJ2-3; 7 positions match TRBD2. V lost 4 bases to trimming and J lost 1 base; unmatched junction nucleotides: 5. The CDR3 runs 15 residues. CDR1 is MNHNS and CDR2 is SASEGT in the germline V gene.

J is TRBJ2-5 and V is TRBV5-1, with 8 bases aligning to TRBD2. CDR3 length: 15 residues. Germline values: CDR1 SGHRS, CDR2 YFSETQ. J was trimmed by 2 bases and V by 3 bases; bases with no gene match: 6. The DNA for the CDR3 is TGCGCCAGCAGCTCGCGGGGGGATCCTCAAGAGACCCAGTACTTC. Its protein is CASSSRGDPQETQYF.

This rearrangement joins TRBV6-5 to TRBJ1-1; TRBD1 matches at 7 bases. V was clipped by 5 bases and J by 3 bases; unmatched bases: 9. Germline V gives CDR1 MNHEY, CDR2 SVGAGI. This CDR3 contains 15 residues. Here the CDR3 DNA reads TGTGCCAGCAGTCCTTCCAGGGGGTGGGACACTGAAGCTTTCTTT. This encodes CASSPSRGWDTEAFF.

The chain recombines TRBV30 with TRBJ2-6; unclear D gene. Trimming removed 5 bases from V and 4 bases from J, with 6 bases in between. In germline, CDR1 is GTSNPN, CDR2 SVGIG (reference sequence). The CDR3 consists of 12 residues. The CDR3 region is CAWSTGANVLTF. DNA for the CDR3: TGTGCCTGGTCTACCGGGGCCAACGTCCTGACTTTC.

The sample holds one count of this clone. The V and J genes are TRBV7-9 and TRBJ2-7; D is unclear. Trimming took off 2 bases at V and 0 bases at J, with 11 bases between the two ends. The germline gives CDR1 SEHNR, CDR2 FQNEAQ (reference sequence). The CDR3 is 15 residues long. The CDR3 protein is CASSLIMETSYEQYF. The CDR3 DNA reads as TGTGCCAGCAGCTTAATCATGGAGACCTCCTACGAGCAGTACTTC.

The CDR3 sequence: CASSQVKRPSGDTQYF. The DNA for the CDR3 is TGTGCCAGCAGCCAAGTTAAGAGGCCCAGTGGTGATACGCAGTATTTT. The rearrangement joins TRBV4-2 to TRBJ2-3; D uncertain. The CDR3 sequence is 16 residues long. Trimming stripped 1 base from V and 6 bases from J, with 17 bases between. Germline V gives CDR1 LGHNA, CDR2 YNFKEQ.

This sequence joins TRBV9 and TRBJ2-3, with D tentatively TRBD1 (5 bases). The length of the CDR3 is 15 residues. Trimming cost V 3 bases and J 4 bases, with 15 bases left between them. CDR1 is SGDLS and CDR2 is YYNGEE in the germline V gene. The CDR3 DNA follows: TGTGCCAGCAGCGCAACCTGGGGCGGCGCAGATACGCAGTATTTT. It codes for CASSATWGGADTQYF.

A single count supports this clone. The rearrangement links TRBV7-9 to TRBJ1-4; D is perhaps TRBD1 (5 bases). Looked up from germline, CDR1 is SEHNR and CDR2 is FQNEAQ (reference sequence). The CDR3 contains 15 residues. V lost 3 bases and J 6 bases, leaving 14 bases between the germline ends. The CDR3 reads CASSFVQGGDEKLFF. CDR3 DNA sequence: TGTGCCAGCAGCTTTGTGCAGGGTGGAGATGAAAAACTGTTTTTT. The variable domain in full, completed from reference TRBV7-9 and TRBJ1-4, reads DTGVSQNPRHKITKRGQNVTFRCDPISEHNRLYWYRQTLGQGPEFLTYFQNEAQLEKSRLLSDRFSAERPKGSFSTLEIQRTEQGDSAMYLCASSFVQGGDEKLFFGSGTQLSVL.

The V call is TRBV10-3, the J call TRBJ2-1, with TRBD1 identical over 10 bases. The CDR3 covers 17 residues. The V gene end was trimmed by 6 bases and the J gene end by 3 bases; junction bases not matched to a gene: 11. Germline lookup yields CDR1 ENHRY and CDR2 SYGVKD. The CDR3 DNA follows: TGTGCCATCAGCCCCAAATTCCGGGACAGGGGCTACAATGAGCAGTTCTTC. This codes for CAISPKFRDRGYNEQFF.

This chain joins TRBV11-2 and TRBJ2-7, with 10 nucleotides matching TRBD2. This CDR3 is built from 16 residues. With 4 bases clipped from V and 6 bases from J, the junction kept 12 bases outside the gene matches. Germline V gene data show CDR1 as SGHAT and CDR2 as FQNNGV. In DNA, the CDR3 is TGTGCCAGCAGCTCCCCGTTAGCGGGGGGCTCCCGCGAGCAGTACTTC. It is translated as CASSSPLAGGSREQYF. Together with reference TRBV11-2 and TRBJ2-7, the CDR3 gives the full variable domain: EAGVAQSPRYKIIEKRQSVAFWCNPISGHATLYWYQQILGQGPKLLIQFQNNGVVDDSQLPKDRFSAERLKGVDSTLKIQPAKLEDSAVYLCASSSPLAGGSREQYFGPGTRLTVT.

This chain connects TRBV30 to TRBJ1-2; 10 bases are a match to TRBD1. Germline trimming cut 2 bases from V and 8 bases from J; bases unmatched to any gene: 11. Germline CDR1 is GTSNPN and CDR2 is SVGIG (reference sequence). The CDR3 has 15 residues. CDR3: CAWSSWLGQGTGYTF. Written as DNA, the CDR3 is TGTGCCTGGAGTTCTTGGCTGGGACAGGGGACGGGCTACACCTTC.

V is TRBV5-1 and J is TRBJ2-1; 13 bases match TRBD2. This CDR3 region has 16 residues. Trimming at V came to 2 bases and at J to 4 bases, leaving 3 bases not matched to a gene. Germline V gene sequence: CDR1 SGHRS, CDR2 YFSETQ. In DNA form, the CDR3 reads TGCGCCAGCAGCTTAGGACTAGCGGGGGCATACAATGAGCAGTTCTTC. Translating it yields CASSLGLAGAYNEQFF.

The chain links TRBV29-1 to TRBJ2-2, with D maybe TRBD1 (5 bases). The germline V gene encodes CDR1 SQVTM and CDR2 ANQGSEA. V was pared by 7 bases and J by 4 bases, with 16 bases between. This CDR3 comprises 14 residues. The CDR3, as DNA: TGCAGCGCCACGACTGCCCAGGGCACCGGGGAGCTGTTTTTT. This codes for CSATTAQGTGELFF.

This clone was detected only once. The J gene is TRBJ1-4, the V gene TRBV5-1; 11 bases fit TRBD1. CDR3 length: 14 residues. Germline values: CDR1 SGHRS, CDR2 YFSETQ. J lost 8 bases, V lost 0 bases, and 0 bases had no gene match. CDR3 loop: CASSLGTGGEKLFF. The CDR3 region has the DNA TGCGCCAGCAGCTTGGGGACAGGGGGCGAAAAACTGTTTTTT.

As for this clone: The junction and the germline gene differ at one end; a read error may be behind it. The gene calls are TRBV4-2 and TRBJ1-1; D is undetermined. This CDR3 region has 13 residues. Germline-derived CDR1 and CDR2 are LGHNA and YNFKEQ. CDR3 nucleotide sequence: TGTGCCAGCAGCCAAGATCGGTCTACTGAAGCTTCCTTT. Protein: CASSQDRSTEASF.

The chain is built from TRBV2 and TRBJ2-2, with 8 positions matching TRBD1. The CDR3 spans 13 residues. Germline values: CDR1 SNHLY, CDR2 FYNNEI. Trimming at V came to 8 bases and at J to 7 bases, leaving 6 bases not matched to a gene. CDR3 sequence (DNA): TGTGCCAGCCAGGGGGCTCGGGTCGGGGAGCTGTTTTTT. It is translated as CASQGARVGELFF. The full variable domain, with the rest looked up from reference TRBV2 and TRBJ2-2, is EPEVTQTPSHQVTQMGQEVILRCVPISNHLYFYWYRQILGQKVEFLVSFYNNEISEKSEIFDDQFSVERPDGSNFTLKIRSTKLEDSAMYFCASQGARVGELFFGEGSRLTVL.

The genes are TRBV5-1 and TRBJ1-1; D perhaps matches TRBD1 (6 bases). CDR1 is SGHRS, CDR2 YFSETQ, per germline. The V and J ends lost 4 bases and 1 base respectively, with 14 bases between them. The CDR3 runs to 15 residues. This CDR3 reads CASSRTGTPNTEAFF. CDR3 DNA: TGCGCCAGCAGCAGAACCGGGACACCGAACACTGAAGCTTTCTTT.

V usage is TRBV15 and J usage is TRBJ1-2; the D is unclear. Trimming took 5 bases from V and 8 from J, leaving 12 bases between them. Per germline, CDR1 LNHNV and CDR2 YYDKDF (reference sequence). The CDR3 loop spans 12 amino acids. Here the CDR3 reads CATSESGWGYTF. For the CDR3, the DNA is TGTGCCACCAGCGAGTCCGGTTGGGGCTACACCTTC.

This CDR3 reads CASSLVQGGSQPQHF. The CDR3 nucleotides are TGTGCCAGCAGCTTGGTACAGGGGGGAAGCCAGCCCCAGCATTTT. V is TRBV5-5 and J is TRBJ1-5; 8 bases align to TRBD1. Trimming cost V 0 bases and J 7 bases; bases outside gene matches: 6. CDR3 size: 15 residues. In germline, CDR1 is SGHKS, CDR2 YYEKEE (reference sequence).

The chain uses TRBV6-4 and TRBJ1-2; tentative D call: TRBD1 (6 bases). Trimming removed 5 bases from V and 8 bases from J, with 15 bases in between. The CDR3 spans 13 residues. The germline V gene encodes CDR1 MRHNA and CDR2 SNTAGT. CDR3 DNA: TGTGCCAGCAGTAGGGGGAGATTGGAGGGCTACACCTTC. It is translated as CASSRGRLEGYTF.

The chain carries TRBV28 and TRBJ2-1; weak D call: TRBD1 (5 bases). V dropped 6 bases and J dropped 7 bases, with 13 bases sitting between them. CDR1 and CDR2 (germline): MDHEN, SYDVKM. The CDR3 has 13 amino acids. CDR3 DNA: TGTGCCAGCAGGACAGCTACCGTTAATGAGCAGTTCTTC. Translated: CASRTATVNEQFF.

This chain links TRBV2 with TRBJ2-7; the D is unclear. V lost 4 bases, J lost 4 bases, and 11 bases lay in between. The CDR3 loop spans 13 amino acids. The germline CDR1 and CDR2 sequences are SNHLY and FYNNEI. The CDR3: CASSVYRQYEQYF. The CDR3 DNA reads TGTGCCAGCAGTGTTTACAGACAATACGAGCAGTACTTC.